Shown below are 13 T cell receptor beta chains from a single sample sequenced in a study of human T cells and chemical hapten exposure. Unseparated into fractions, whole blood served as the source from which total RNA was extracted. MiXCR was run by TCRdb on the 5' RACE reads, yielding one entry per CDR3 protein. The repertoire holds more than 75,000 distinct CDR3 sequences, with 15% as singletons. The origin of the receptors is a female donor in good health.

The rearrangement links TRBV6-5 to TRBJ1-2; 8 nucleotides align to TRBD1. V was pared by 6 bases and J by 5 bases, with 8 bases of the junction left unmatched. Germline CDR1 reads MNHEY; CDR2 reads SVGAGI. This CDR3 has 14 amino acids. In DNA form, the CDR3 reads TGTGCCAGCAGGGACGGACAGGGCTTATATGGCTACACCTTC. Translating gives CASRDGQGLYGYTF.

This clonotype was seen repeatedly, ten times or more. This rearrangement joins TRBV5-6 to TRBJ1-1; 10 positions agree with TRBD1. CDR1 SGHDT and CDR2 YYEEEE come from the germline V gene. V shed 2 bases, J shed 4 bases, and the junction held 2 bases outside the gene matches. The CDR3 is made up of 14 amino acids. The CDR3 nucleotides read TGTGCCAGCAGCTTTTGGGACAGGGGCACTGAAGCTTTCTTT. Translated: CASSFWDRGTEAFF.

J is TRBJ1-5 and V is TRBV2; no firm D call. CDR1 is SNHLY and CDR2 is FYNNEI in the germline V gene. The CDR3 covers 12 residues. The V end lost 7 bases, the J end lost 5 bases, and 9 bases lay between the germline ends. This CDR3 is CASTAGYQPQHF. In DNA form, the CDR3 reads TGTGCCAGCACGGCCGGATATCAGCCCCAGCATTTT. The full variable domain, completed using reference TRBV2 and TRBJ1-5, is EPEVTQTPSHQVTQMGQEVILRCVPISNHLYFYWYRQILGQKVEFLVSFYNNEISEKSEIFDDQFSVERPDGSNFTLKIRSTKLEDSAMYFCASTAGYQPQHFGDGTRLSIL.

This chain joins TRBV18 and TRBJ2-3; D is perhaps TRBD2 (6 bases). Germline lookup yields CDR1 KGHSH and CDR2 LQKENI. The CDR3 has 17 amino acids. The V gene lost 3 bases and the J gene lost 1 base, with 17 bases spanning the gap. The CDR3 nucleotides read TGTGCCAGCTCACCTTCCTATGCGGGATTAGGCACAGATACGCAGTATTTT. Its translation: CASSPSYAGLGTDTQYF. The variable domain in full, with the rest retrieved from reference TRBV18 and TRBJ2-3, is NAGVMQNPRHLVRRRGQEARLRCSPMKGHSHVYWYRQLPEEGLKFMVYLQKENIIDESGMPKERFSAEFPKEGPSILRIQQVVRGDSAAYFCASSPSYAGLGTDTQYFGPGTRLTVL.

This clonotype was counted ten times or more. The CDR3 region is CSVVEGDTQETQYF. The CDR3 DNA sequence: TGCAGCGTTGTGGAGGGGGACACACAAGAGACCCAGTACTTC. This rearrangement joins TRBV29-1 to TRBJ2-5; perhaps D is TRBD1 or TRBD2 (6 bases each). With 4 bases removed from V and 2 bases from J, the gap between germline ends came to 14 bases. The germline V gene has CDR1 SQVTM and CDR2 ANQGSEA. This CDR3 has 14 residues.

The chain combines TRBV20-1 with TRBJ2-3; TRBD2 matches at 10 bases. Per the germline V gene, CDR1 is DFQATT and CDR2 is SNEGSKA (reference sequence). This CDR3 comprises 12 residues. CDR3 in amino acids: CRPGTSVDTQYF. The CDR3 DNA sequence: TGCAGGCCCGGGACTAGCGTGGATACGCAGTATTTT.

In this sample, this clonotype turned up a few times. The rearrangement links TRBV30 to TRBJ1-4; D possibly corresponds to TRBD1 (5 bases). V was shortened by 1 base and J by 5 bases, with 11 bases between the two germline ends. The CDR3 runs 14 residues. Germline V gene sequence: CDR1 GTSNPN, CDR2 SVGIG (reference sequence). In nucleotides, the CDR3 is TGTGCCTGGAGTGGAGACAGAGGAAATGAAAAACTGTTTTTT. Protein: CAWSGDRGNEKLFF. Looking up the rest from reference TRBV30 and TRBJ1-4 gives the full variable domain: SQTIHQWPATLVQPVGSPLSLECTVEGTSNPNLYWYRQAAGRGLQLLFYSVGIGQISSEVPQNLSASRPQDRQFILSSKKLLLSDSGFYLCAWSGDRGNEKLFFGSGTQLSVL.

This chain links TRBV7-8 with TRBJ2-7; a weak D match, TRBD1 (7 bases). The length of the CDR3 is 14 residues. CDR1 is SGHVS, CDR2 FQNEAQ, per germline. V lost 1 base and J 6 bases, leaving 13 bases between the germline ends. The CDR3 sequence is CASSLVGGGREQYF. As DNA, the CDR3 is TGTGCCAGCAGCTTAGTCGGAGGGGGCCGCGAGCAGTACTTC.

This clonotype has just a few counts. The chain joins TRBV7-2 to TRBJ2-3; D might be TRBD1 (6 bases). Germline V CDR1 and CDR2: SGHTA, FQGNSA. The germline V and J ends were trimmed by 5 bases and 5 bases, with 26 bases remaining between them. This CDR3 comprises 18 residues. DNA of the CDR3: TGTGCCAGCAGCATAAGCACCGGGACCCCAGGGGTAGGAGATACGCAGTATTTT. Its protein is CASSISTGTPGVGDTQYF.

This clonotype was picked up one time. The gene calls are TRBV9 and TRBJ2-7; D is ambiguous. The germline V gene has CDR1 SGDLS and CDR2 YYNGEE. This CDR3 is built from 14 residues. Trimming removed 0 bases at V and 3 bases at J, with 10 bases between. CDR3 loop: CASSVGMSDYEQYF. The CDR3 DNA is TGTGCCAGCAGCGTAGGTATGTCCGACTACGAGCAGTACTTC.

This clonotype was counted between two and nine times. The gene calls are TRBV20-1 and TRBJ2-5; the D gene is possibly TRBD2 (5 bases). Between the trimmed V and J ends, which lost 3 bases and 5 bases, there was a span of 7 bases. There are 11 residues in the CDR3. Per germline, CDR1 DFQATT and CDR2 SNEGSKA (reference sequence). CDR3 sequence: CSASKRETQYF. The DNA of the CDR3 is TGCAGTGCTAGTAAGCGGGAGACCCAGTACTTC.

This clonotype was observed a few times. The rearrangement joins TRBV28 to TRBJ2-3, with TRBD1 as a possible D gene (6 bases). Trimming removed 3 bases from V and 0 bases from J, with 10 bases in between. This CDR3 comprises 15 residues. The V gene's germline CDR1 is MDHEN and CDR2 SYDVKM. The CDR3: CASSLQGTSTDTQYF. The CDR3 DNA is TGTGCCAGCAGTTTGCAGGGGACAAGCACAGATACGCAGTATTTT.

This clonotype was seen at least ten times. The chain links TRBV4-3 to TRBJ1-2; D remains unclear. Germline loops: CDR1 LGHNA, CDR2 YSLEER. The CDR3 contains 13 residues. Trimming shortened V by 0 bases and J by 5 bases, and 7 bases separated the two germline ends. The CDR3 nucleotides are TGCGCCAGCAGCCAAGATGGGCAGTATGGCTACACCTTC. This encodes CASSQDGQYGYTF.